The 26 T cell receptor beta chains reported below all come from one sample, sequenced in a study of T cells in women clearing cervical HPV infection (dated by TCRdb to 2017 to 2018). Libraries were built with the immunoSEQ multiplex PCR assay. The immuneACCESS repertoire file appears here via TCRdb, limited to in-frame rearrangements. These files lack a portion of the clones; in checked studies, under half of the deficit traces to unresolved V genes, and the cause of the others is not known. This sample's clone table shows about 30,000 clones. The top ten clones comprise around 4% of the sample. Sequencing was performed on blood buffy coat. Receptors originate from a woman aged 18-69 years with a cervical HPV16 infection that either progressed to CIN3+ or cleared (not recorded which).

For this clone: The read gets to within 3 residues of the CDR3 end, and the germline J gene fills in the rest. The rearrangement links TRBV3-1 (or the pseudogene TRBV3-2) to TRBJ1-6; tentative D call: TRBD1 (6 bases). Between the trimmed V and J ends, which lost 4 bases and 7 bases, there was a span of 17 bases. The CDR3 spans 16 residues. In germline, CDR1 is LGHDT, CDR2 YNNKEL (reference sequence). This CDR3 is CASSLNRAHRNSPLHF. The sequenced part of the CDR3 DNA is TGTGCCAGCAGCCTAAACAGGGCCCACCGCAATTCACCC.

Turning to this clone: The sequenced fragment ends 3 residues before the CDR3 boundary, so the rest is inferred from the germline J gene. V is TRBV27 and J is TRBJ2-1; weak D call: TRBD2 (5 bases). V was pared by 3 bases and J by 9 bases, with 12 bases between. This CDR3 has 13 amino acids. Germline V gene data show CDR1 as MNHEY and CDR2 as SMNVEV (reference sequence). The covered CDR3 bases are TGTGCCAGCAGTTTCGGACTCCACGGTGAG. Translating it yields CASSFGLHGE. The CDR3 reads in full as CASSFGLHGEQFF.

Turning to this clone: The read stops 3 residues short of the end of the CDR3; the missing end is completed from the germline J gene. V usage is TRBV7-9 and J usage is TRBJ1-2; the match to TRBD1 covers 7 bases. This CDR3 region has 15 residues. Germline lookup yields CDR1 SEHNR and CDR2 FQNEAQ (reference sequence). CDR3 sequence: CASSPDFPTGSGYTF. The CDR3 bases that were read are TGTGCCAGCAGCCCAGACTTCCCGACAGGGTCGGGC.

About this clone itself: The sequence runs out 3 residues before the end of the CDR3; the remainder is reconstructed from the germline J gene. This chain joins TRBV30 and TRBJ1-1; no clear D. The germline V gene encodes CDR1 GTSNPN and CDR2 SVGIG (reference sequence). The length of the CDR3 is 13 residues. The V end lost 5 bases, the J end lost 1 base, and 11 bases lay between the germline ends. This CDR3 reads CAWAQARNTEAFF. CDR3 DNA (partial): TGTGCCTGGGCGCAGGCGAGGAACACTGAA.

Of note for this clone: With the read ending 3 residues before the CDR3 end, the germline J gene is used to fill in that end. The V and J genes are TRBV4-1 and TRBJ1-1, with a weak D call TRBD1 (5 bases). Germline CDR1 and CDR2: MGHRA and YSYEKL. The CDR3 length is 15 residues. Trimming stripped 5 bases from V and 2 bases from J, with 15 bases between. This CDR3 is CASSSSARVNTEAFF. Partial CDR3 DNA: TGCGCCAGCAGCTCCTCCGCCAGGGTAAACACTGAA.

Points on this clone: The read finishes 3 residues shy of the CDR3 end, and the germline J gene is used to complete it. The rearrangement links TRBV5-1 to TRBJ1-1; 7 nucleotides match TRBD1. V lost 3 bases to trimming and J lost 3 bases; unmatched junction nucleotides: 5. Germline CDR1 reads SGHRS; CDR2 reads YFSETQ. There are 14 residues in the CDR3. CDR3 amino acids: CASSSGQADTEAFF. The part of the CDR3 DNA that was read is TGCGCCAGCAGCTCCGGACAGGCGGACACTGAA.

Of note for this clone: Read sequence stops 3 residues before the CDR3 end, and the germline J gene provides the missing end. The rearrangement uses TRBV20-1 and TRBJ2-7; weak D call: TRBD1 (6 bases). From germline, CDR1 is DFQATT and CDR2 SNEGSKA (reference sequence). This CDR3 region has 13 residues. V was cut by 6 bases and J by 2 bases, with 14 bases left in between. CDR3 sequence reads: CSAWGLPAYEQYF. CDR3 bases read: TGCAGTGCATGGGGGCTACCGGCCTACGAG.

As for this clone: The observed sequence ends 3 residues before the CDR3 terminus, with the missing tail filled in from the germline J gene. This chain joins TRBV6-2 or TRBV6-3 and TRBJ1-2, with 7 bases fitting TRBD1. Trimming removed 0 bases from V and 5 bases from J; junction bases left unmatched: 12. In germline, CDR1 is MNHEY, CDR2 SVGEGT. The CDR3 contains 17 residues. The covered CDR3 bases are TGTGCCAGCAGTTACTCACCAGGACAGGTTACCGGATATGGC. This gives the protein CASSYSPGQVTGYG. The CDR3 reads in full as CASSYSPGQVTGYGYTF.

Concerning this clone: The CDR3 goes on 3 residues after the read ends, and that part is filled in from the germline J gene. This chain connects TRBV20-1 to TRBJ1-1; D perhaps matches TRBD1 (6 bases). The V gene's germline CDR1 is DFQATT and CDR2 SNEGSKA (reference sequence). The CDR3 runs to 14 residues. The V gene lost 0 bases and the J gene lost 0 bases, with 8 bases spanning the gap. Here the CDR3 reads CSARDRGMNTEAFF. The covered CDR3 bases are TGCAGTGCTAGAGACAGGGGAATGAACACTGAA.

Note on this clone: Sequencing ends 3 residues short of the CDR3 end; the germline J gene provides the rest. The J gene is TRBJ2-1, the V gene TRBV19; D might be TRBD2 (7 bases). Trimming took off 2 bases at V and 6 bases at J, with 17 bases between the two ends. The CDR3 sequence is 16 residues long. Germline V gene data show CDR1 as LNHDA and CDR2 as SQIVND (reference sequence). CDR3 in amino acids: CASSIRGGAPSNEQFF. CDR3 DNA (partial): TGTGCCAGTAGTATAAGAGGGGGGGCCCCCTCCAATGAG.

The CDR3 spells CASSGGLTDNSPLFF. Incomplete CDR3 DNA: TGTGCCAGCAGTGGGGGGTTGACGGATAATTCACCG. The chain employs TRBV5-4 and TRBJ2-2, with D possibly being TRBD2 (6 bases). The DNA ends 3 residues before the CDR3 does, and the rest of the CDR3 is filled in from the germline J gene. Germline CDR1 reads SGHNT; CDR2 reads YYREEE (reference sequence). This CDR3 is built from 15 residues.

Concerning this clone: Sequencing ends 3 residues short of the CDR3 end; the germline J gene provides the rest. The rearrangement joins TRBV20-1 to TRBJ2-3; 10 nucleotides match TRBD2. This CDR3 is built from 15 residues. J lost 5 bases, V lost 4 bases, and 9 bases had no gene match. CDR1 is DFQATT and CDR2 is SNEGSKA in the germline V gene (reference sequence). The part of the CDR3 DNA that was read is TGCAGTGCTACGCTCCTAGCGGGAGTGCTAGATACG. It codes for CSATLLAGVLDT. The CDR3 reads in full as CSATLLAGVLDTQYF.

Note on this clone: The read comes to an end 3 residues before the CDR3 does, leaving the germline J gene to fill in the end. V is TRBV30 and J is TRBJ1-4; D is uncertain. Germline V gene data show CDR1 as GTSNPN and CDR2 as SVGIG (reference sequence). This CDR3 has 15 residues. Partial CDR3 DNA: TGTGCCTGGACCCCGGGGTCACGGCTCAATTCACCA. Protein sequence: CAWTPGSRLNSP. In full, the CDR3 reads CAWTPGSRLNSPLFF.

For this clone: The CDR3 end is not reached by the read, which stops 3 residues before it; the germline J gene fills it in. This chain connects TRBV29-1 to TRBJ2-3, with 9 bases aligning to TRBD1. J was trimmed by 0 bases and V by 6 bases; bases with no gene match: 7. There are 15 residues in the CDR3. Germline V gives CDR1 SQVTM, CDR2 ANQGSEA. CDR3 DNA, as far as it was read: TGCAGCGTACGGGGGACAGGGATGAGCACAGATACG. Residues: CSVRGTGMSTDT. The entire CDR3 sequence reads CSVRGTGMSTDTQYF.

In regard to this clone: The CDR3 is cut off 3 residues early in the read; its end comes from the germline J gene. The chain is built from TRBV18 and TRBJ2-1, with 13 bases lining up with TRBD2. J was trimmed by 5 bases and V by 5 bases; bases with no gene match: 9. Germline CDR1 KGHSH, CDR2 LQKENI. The CDR3 has 17 residues. The CDR3 DNA, read in part, is TGTGCCAGCTCATCTCGACTAGCGGGGGGAGTCCACAATGAG. This translates into CASSSRLAGGVHNE. The entire CDR3 protein is CASSSRLAGGVHNEQFF.

Details on this clone: The read ends 3 residues before the CDR3 terminus; that terminus is restored from the germline J gene. This chain connects TRBV2 to TRBJ2-7; 8 nucleotides match TRBD1. CDR3 size: 14 residues. Looked up from germline, CDR1 is SNHLY and CDR2 is FYNNEI. With 7 bases clipped from V and 3 bases from J, the junction kept 8 bases outside the gene matches. The chain's CDR3 is CASTTGQGSYEQYF. The CDR3 DNA, read in part, is TGTGCCAGCACGACCGGACAGGGTAGCTACGAG.

For this clone: The read falls 3 residues short of the CDR3 end, and the missing part is taken from the germline J gene. This rearrangement joins TRBV12-5 to TRBJ2-3, with D possibly being TRBD1 (5 bases). Germline loops: CDR1 LGHNT, CDR2 FRNRAP. This CDR3 comprises 15 residues. Trimming shortened V by 6 bases and J by 0 bases, and 13 bases separated the two germline ends. The CDR3 spells CASGPGADSTDTQYF. CDR3 DNA (partial): TGTGCTAGTGGCCCTGGGGCTGATAGCACAGATACG.

A note on this clone: The sequenced fragment ends 3 residues before the CDR3 boundary, so the rest is inferred from the germline J gene. The chain joins TRBV6-2 or TRBV6-3 to TRBJ1-1; 8 bases line up with TRBD1. CDR3 length: 14 residues. Losses at the gene ends were 7 bases for V and 0 bases for J; bases not matched to a gene: 4. Germline V gives CDR1 MNHEY, CDR2 SVGEGT. CDR3 residues: CASTRDRLNTEAFF. The sequenced part of the CDR3 DNA is TGTGCCAGCACTAGGGACAGGTTGAACACTGAA.

Incomplete CDR3 DNA: TGTGCCTGGAGTGCCTTCGACAGGGCCGGC. As protein: CAWSAFDRAG. The full-length CDR3 reads as CAWSAFDRAGYTF. The gene calls are TRBV30 and TRBJ1-2; TRBD1 aligns across 7 bases. The read stops 3 residues short of the end of the CDR3; the missing end is completed from the germline J gene. There are 13 residues in the CDR3. Germline CDR1 is GTSNPN and CDR2 is SVGIG (reference sequence).

Remarks on this clone: With the read ending 3 residues before the CDR3 end, the germline J gene is used to fill in that end. V usage is TRBV5-1 and J usage is TRBJ1-4; TRBD1 agrees at 9 bases. From germline, CDR1 is SGHRS and CDR2 YFSETQ. V gave up 0 bases and J gave up 6 bases; unmatched junction bases: 9. The CDR3 has 17 amino acids. The CDR3 here is CASSLVGQGSLDEKLFF. The CDR3 bases that were read are TGCGCCAGCAGCTTGGTGGGACAGGGCAGTTTGGATGAAAAA.

A remark on this clone: Coverage ceases 3 residues before the CDR3 finishes, and the germline J gene fills in the end. This rearrangement joins TRBV19 to TRBJ2-4, with TRBD1 matching over 7 bases. CDR1 is LNHDA and CDR2 is SQIVND in the germline V gene (reference sequence). This CDR3 spans 14 amino acids. The covered CDR3 bases are TGTGCCAGTAGCCCTGACAGGGTAGACTATGGT. Its translation is CASSPDRVDYG. The CDR3 in its entirety is CASSPDRVDYGQYF.

Note on this clone: The read halts 3 residues ahead of the CDR3 end, with the missing end drawn from the germline J gene. The genes are TRBV14 and TRBJ2-3; 8 positions agree with TRBD2. The length of the CDR3 is 15 residues. After removal of 4 bases from V and 2 bases from J, the junction contained 5 bases not matched to a gene. Per germline, CDR1 SGHDN and CDR2 FVKESK. The covered CDR3 bases are TGTGCCAGCAGCCGTTACGGACTAGCCACAGATACG. This translates into CASSRYGLATDT. The full CDR3 sequence reads CASSRYGLATDTQYF.

Remarks on this clone: Sequencing ends 3 residues short of the CDR3 end; the germline J gene provides the rest. The genes are TRBV19 and TRBJ2-1; the D is unclear. The CDR3 sequence is 15 residues long. Germline V CDR1 and CDR2: LNHDA, SQIVND (reference sequence). V was pared by 7 bases and J by 0 bases, with 13 bases between. This chain's CDR3 is CASKERRSSYNEQFF. The sequenced CDR3 bases are TGTGCCAGTAAGGAGCGCCGGAGCTCCTACAATGAG.

Turning to this clone: Read data end 3 residues before the CDR3 end; the end is taken from the germline J gene. This chain uses TRBV2 with TRBJ2-7, with D perhaps matching TRBD1 (6 bases). The CDR3 totals 12 residues. V was pared by 6 bases and J by 2 bases, with 8 bases between. From germline, CDR1 is SNHLY and CDR2 FYNNEI. The covered CDR3 bases are TGTGCCAGCAGAAAGGGGGCCTACGAG. Its protein product is CASRKGAYE. The whole CDR3 protein reads CASRKGAYEQYF.

Details on this clone: The read ends 3 residues shy of where the CDR3 ends; the end is completed using the germline J gene. This chain links TRBV7-9 with TRBJ1-5; D uncertain. The V and J ends lost 0 bases and 4 bases respectively, with 7 bases between them. Germline CDR1 SEHNR, CDR2 FQNEAQ (reference sequence). The CDR3 covers 14 residues. Incomplete CDR3 DNA: TGTGCCAGCAGCTTAGCGGTAGAGAATCAGCCC. It yields the protein CASSLAVENQP. The whole CDR3 is CASSLAVENQPQHF. The variable domain in full, completed from reference TRBV7-9 and TRBJ1-5, reads DTGVSQNPRHKITKRGQNVTFRCDPISEHNRLYWYRQTLGQGPEFLTYFQNEAQLEKSRLLSDRFSAERPKGSFSTLEIQRTEQGDSAMYLCASSLAVENQPQHFGDGTRLSIL.

On this clone: The DNA ends 3 residues before the CDR3 does, and the rest of the CDR3 is filled in from the germline J gene. The chain combines TRBV7-9 with TRBJ1-1, with D uncertain. This CDR3 has 14 amino acids. CDR1 is SEHNR, CDR2 FQNEAQ, per germline (reference sequence). Trimming took off 0 bases at V and 6 bases at J, with 11 bases between the two ends. The DNA read from the CDR3 is TGTGCCAGCAGCTTAGCTGTGGTTAGGGCTGAA. It codes for CASSLAVVRAE. The full CDR3 sequence reads CASSLAVVRAEAFF.